A selection of T cell receptor beta chains follows, all from one sample in a study of shared clonotypes between healthy human individuals. Only in-frame clones appear in the TCRdb table, and some are missing; sequencing was by immunoSEQ multiplex PCR. The sample includes roughly 650,000 clones, about 95% of them seen just once. Sequences were obtained from naive CD8+ T cells sorted from blood. The receptors were gathered from a woman in her 30s in good health. Each CDR3 is given with its conserved first and last residue. A D gene is named only where the DNA matches it firmly.

>TRBV5-6|.|TRBJ2-7
TGTGCCAGCAGCGCAGCCCCGGCGACAGACGCCTACGAGCAGTACTTC
CASSAAPATDAYEQYF
>TRBV7-8|.|TRBJ2-7
TGTGCCAGCAGCAAGACTAGTGGCGAGCAGTACTTC
CASSKTSGEQYF
>TRBV10-3|.|TRBJ2-3
TGTGCCATCAGCACCCCGGGGGCGAGAGGCACAGATACGCAGTATTTT
CAISTPGARGTDTQYF
>TRBV15|TRBD1|TRBJ2-2
TGTGCCACCAGCAGTGCGGCAGGGGGTACCGGGGAGCTGTTTTTT
CATSSAAGGTGELFF
>TRBV30|TRBD1|TRBJ2-1
TGTGCCTGGAGCCAGACAGGGAATGAGCAGTTCTTC
CAWSQTGNEQFF
>TRBV7-6|TRBD1|TRBJ2-4
TGTGCCAGCAGCGATACAGGGGGAAGGAACATTCAGTACTTC
CASSDTGGRNIQYF
>TRBV27|TRBD2|TRBJ2-7
TGTGCCAGCAGCCCCTCGGGAGGAATCGCCTACGAGCAGTACTTC
CASSPSGGIAYEQYF
>TRBV10-3|TRBD2|TRBJ2-1
TGTGCCATCAGTGCATCTGGTTCCGGGACTACTAGTAATGAGCAGTTCTTC
CAISASGSGTTSNEQFF
>TRBV15|.|TRBJ1-3
TGTGCCACCAGCAGAGGTCAGGTGGGACGAAACACCATATATTTT
CATSRGQVGRNTIYF
>TRBV14|.|TRBJ2-1
TGTGCCAGCAGCCAAGATTGGGGCGCTGGGGGTGAGCAGTTCTTC
CASSQDWGAGGEQFF
>TRBV29-1|.|TRBJ2-7
TGCAGCGTTGAAGATGGGGGGTATCGTGACGAGCAGTACTTC
CSVEDGGYRDEQYF
>TRBV27|.|TRBJ2-1
TGTGCCAGCACCCCGGCGGGGAGTGGTGATGAGCAGTTCTTC
CASTPAGSGDEQFF
>TRBV10-1|TRBD1|TRBJ1-2
TGCGCCAGCAGTGAGCCGGGACAGACCTACACCTTC
CASSEPGQTYTF
>TRBV2|TRBD1|TRBJ1-2
TGTGCCAGCAGGGCAGGACAGGGAGACTATGGCTACACCTTC
CASRAGQGDYGYTF
>TRBV27|.|TRBJ2-7
TGTGCCAGCAGTTTAGGTAGATACTCCTACGAGCAGTACTTC
CASSLGRYSYEQYF
>TRBV27|TRBD2|TRBJ2-7
TGTGCCAGCAGTTCCCCTGGACTAGCGGGAGCCTACGAGCAGTACTTC
CASSSPGLAGAYEQYF
>TRBV28|TRBD1|TRBJ2-5
TGTGCCAGCAGTCTCCGGGACAGGGTGGAGACCCAGTACTTC
CASSLRDRVETQYF